This TCR beta chain was identified during a study of blood T cell repertoires in COVID-19. Study context: COVID-19 samples from acute and convalescent phases originated in the United States, Italy and Spain. PBMCs, B-cell-depleted T cells, or T cells provided the cDNA or gDNA that made up the material.

Original processing methods: Reference gene primer amplification gave nucleated cell count estimates. Measured with immunoSEQ multiplex PCR; TCRdb has only the in-frame clones, and not every one. The DNA was the basis for D and trimming; V, J and clone size are from that table. This table has 200,000 to 250,000 clones, 70% to 90% appearing once. This TCR derives from a woman between 18 and 29 years old who had recovered from COVID-19. Material for sequencing was peripheral blood.

DNA of the CDR3: TGTGCCAGCAGTTACTCGGCGGGAGGGCCTTTTGAGCAGTTCTTC. Translation gives CASSYSAGGPFEQFF. V gene TRBV6-5 combines with J gene TRBJ2-1, with 9 bases fitting TRBD2. The ends lost 0 bases at V and 9 bases at J; junction bases unmatched: 6. CDR1 is MNHEY, CDR2 SVGAGI, per germline. The CDR3 length is 15 residues.